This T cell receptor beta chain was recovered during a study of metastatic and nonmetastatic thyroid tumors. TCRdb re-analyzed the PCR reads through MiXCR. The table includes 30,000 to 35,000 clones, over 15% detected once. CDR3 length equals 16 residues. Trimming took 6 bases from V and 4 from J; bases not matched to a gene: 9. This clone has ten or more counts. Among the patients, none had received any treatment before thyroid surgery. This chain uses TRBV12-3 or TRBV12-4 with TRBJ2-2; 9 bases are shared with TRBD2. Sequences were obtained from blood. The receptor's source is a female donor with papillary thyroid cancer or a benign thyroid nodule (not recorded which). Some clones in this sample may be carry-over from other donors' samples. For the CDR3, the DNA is TGTGCCAGCAGCTCTGGACTAGCGAAGGGCACCGGGGAGCTGTTTTTT. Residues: CASSSGLAKGTGELFF.